This T cell receptor (beta chain) is drawn from a study of T-cell memory formation after mild COVID-19. Whole-study findings and limits: The SARS-CoV-2 specificity of second-wave clones reaching peak at day 37 remained unverified.

TCRdb processed the 5' RACE reads anew with MiXCR; each CDR3 protein has one entry. The sample holds about 560,000 distinct CDR3 sequences, roughly 17% seen once. A few counts support this clonotype. The target antigen is unknown. The CDR3 loop spans 13 amino acids. V was cut by 0 bases and J by 12 bases, with 14 bases left in between. Germline CDR1 MGHRA, CDR2 YSYEKL. The sequenced sample was PBMCs or a T cell subset sorted from them (not recorded which). The chain recombines TRBV4-1 with TRBJ1-1, with TRBD1 as a possible D gene (5 bases). The source is an adult woman who had mild COVID-19 (a few samples of this study predate the infection). Cell type and time point are not known. The CDR3 DNA sequence: TGCGCCAGCAGCCAAGATGTCGGGGCGAGGACTTTCTTT. Amino acids: CASSQDVGARTFF.